These 22 T cell receptor beta chains share one sample of origin, sequenced in a study of T cell changes during pregnancy in multiple sclerosis (dated by TCRdb to about 2019). The library was built by means of the immunoSEQ multiplex PCR assay. The source is immuneACCESS, and TCRdb retained only in-frame sequences with V and J called. Part of the clones is not carried over; for the studies checked, unresolved V genes explain less than half of this, and the remainder is unexplained. The sample yields roughly 57,000 clones; less than 95% were counted once. Just over 2.5% of the sample rests with the top ten. Source: CD8+ T cells from peripheral blood mononuclear cells, taken after pregnancy. The receptors derive from a female donor with multiple sclerosis, enrolled in a pregnancy study.

As to this clone: One junction end disagrees with the germline gene, perhaps due to a read error. CDR3 DNA: TGCACCAGCAGCCCGGGGACAGGGGCTACCTACGAGCAGTACTTC. Amino acid sequence: CTSSPGTGATYEQYF. The chain has TRBV5-1 and TRBJ2-7; TRBD1 matches at 10 bases. This CDR3 has 15 residues. Germline-derived CDR1 and CDR2 are SGHRS and YFSETQ.

On this clone itself: The sample has other DNA sequences that encode this CDR3 too. The rearrangement links TRBV30 to TRBJ2-3, with a tentative D call TRBD2 (5 bases). CDR3 size: 12 residues. Germline V gene sequence: CDR1 GTSNPN, CDR2 SVGIG (reference sequence). The ends were cut back, 2 bases at V and 3 bases at J, with 6 bases in the middle. Here the CDR3 DNA reads TGTGCCTGGAGTCCGGGGACAGATACGCAGTATTTT. Encoded protein: CAWSPGTDTQYF.

This clone was found a few times. The chain carries TRBV5-4 and TRBJ2-1; D unresolved. CDR3 length: 15 residues. The V gene's germline CDR1 is SGHNT and CDR2 YYREEE (reference sequence). Trimming shortened V by 4 bases and J by 3 bases, and 14 bases separated the two germline ends. In nucleotides, the CDR3 is TGTGCCAGCAGCCCCTCGTCAGGCATCTACAATGAGCAGTTCTTC. It translates to CASSPSSGIYNEQFF.

CDR3 DNA: TGTGCCACCAGCAGAGATGGAGGGCCCGAGTACTCCTACGAGCAGTACTTC. Translated, it gives CATSRDGGPEYSYEQYF. The V gene is TRBV15, the J gene TRBJ2-7; tentatively, D is TRBD2 (6 bases). The CDR3 sequence is 17 residues long. Trimming shortened V by 0 bases and J by 0 bases, and 15 bases separated the two germline ends. The germline gives CDR1 LNHNV, CDR2 YYDKDF (reference sequence).

The gene calls are TRBV28 and TRBJ2-1; unclear D gene. Trimming left V 3 bases short and J 4 bases short, with 10 bases between. This CDR3 region has 14 residues. CDR1 MDHEN and CDR2 SYDVKM come from the germline V gene. The chain's CDR3 is CASSLWASYNEQFF. The CDR3 bases are TGTGCCAGCAGTTTGTGGGCCTCATACAATGAGCAGTTCTTC.

The chain employs TRBV4-2 and TRBJ2-3, with 7 positions matching TRBD1. After removal of 5 bases from V and 10 bases from J, the junction contained 6 bases not matched to a gene. Germline CDR1 LGHNA, CDR2 YNFKEQ. The CDR3 is 12 amino acids. The DNA for the CDR3 is TGTGCCAGCAGCTCGCCCGGGACAGCGCAGTATTTT. It encodes CASSSPGTAQYF.

The chain joins TRBV4-2 to TRBJ2-1, with D possibly matching TRBD2 (5 bases). Per germline, CDR1 LGHNA and CDR2 YNFKEQ. Trimming cost V 0 bases and J 4 bases, with 10 bases left between them. The CDR3 is 15 residues long. The CDR3 is CASSQDSEEYNEQFF. CDR3 DNA: TGTGCCAGCAGCCAAGATAGCGAGGAGTACAATGAGCAGTTCTTC.

V gene TRBV7-3 combines with J gene TRBJ2-7, with 7 positions matching TRBD2. Germline V gene data show CDR1 as SGHTA and CDR2 as FQGTGA. Trimming cost V 4 bases and J 4 bases; bases outside gene matches: 4. The CDR3 has 13 amino acids. The CDR3, as DNA: TGTGCCAGCAGCTGGGCTAGCGGATACGAGCAGTACTTC. It translates to CASSWASGYEQYF.

The chain uses TRBV4-2 and TRBJ1-1; 7 bases are a match to TRBD1. Germline CDR1 LGHNA, CDR2 YNFKEQ. CDR3 length equals 16 residues. V lost 0 bases and J lost 5; bases outside the gene matches: 9. The CDR3 sequence: CASSQDPLTGRTEAFF. The CDR3, as DNA: TGTGCCAGCAGCCAAGACCCCCTGACAGGGCGGACTGAAGCTTTCTTT.

The rearrangement uses TRBV6-1 and TRBJ2-1; 10 bases align to TRBD2. This CDR3 has 14 amino acids. V lost 6 bases to trimming and J lost 6 bases; unmatched junction nucleotides: 5. Germline CDR1 is MNHNS and CDR2 is SASEGT. CDR3 residues: CASRVAGGGNEQFF. CDR3 DNA sequence: TGTGCCAGCAGAGTAGCGGGAGGTGGCAATGAGCAGTTCTTC.

This clone showed up just once. The chain uses TRBV9 and TRBJ2-2; 9 bases align to TRBD2. The CDR3 has 20 residues. Trimming took 0 bases from V and 6 from J; bases not matched to a gene: 18. Germline V CDR1 and CDR2: SGDLS, YYNGEE. Here the CDR3 reads CASSVGASGISRGIPGELFF. The CDR3 nucleotides read TGTGCCAGCAGCGTAGGGGCTAGCGGGATTTCCCGGGGAATACCCGGGGAGCTGTTTTTT.

This CDR3 reads CASSGSVSSETQYF. CDR3 nucleotide sequence: TGTGCCAGCAGTGGGAGTGTGTCTTCAGAGACCCAGTACTTC. The chain uses TRBV27 and TRBJ2-5; D is possibly TRBD2 (5 bases). The V gene lost 5 bases and the J gene lost 4 bases, with 14 bases spanning the gap. CDR3 length: 14 residues. Per the germline V gene, CDR1 is MNHEY and CDR2 is SMNVEV (reference sequence).

The J gene is TRBJ2-7, the V gene TRBV27; 8 bases match TRBD2. This CDR3 spans 14 amino acids. Germline values: CDR1 MNHEY, CDR2 SMNVEV (reference sequence). V shed 7 bases and J 5 bases; nucleotides not matched to a gene: 10. CDR3: CASNPAGRVHEQYF. DNA for the CDR3: TGTGCCAGCAACCCCGCCGGGAGGGTCCACGAGCAGTACTTC.

This clone was seen just once. The chain joins TRBV13 to TRBJ1-1, with D tentatively TRBD1 (6 bases). Trimming removed 4 bases from V and 6 bases from J, with 27 bases in between. Germline V CDR1 and CDR2: PRHDT, FYEKMQ (reference sequence). This CDR3 spans 18 amino acids. Here the CDR3 reads CASSSTHRDTLSSPEAFF. DNA of the CDR3: TGTGCCAGCAGCTCGACACACAGGGACACCCTGTCCTCCCCTGAAGCTTTCTTT.

This clone was detected only a few times. The chain combines TRBV13 with TRBJ1-3; D perhaps matches TRBD1 (6 bases). The CDR3 contains 14 residues. The V and J ends lost 1 base and 3 bases respectively, with 7 bases between them. Germline V lookup: CDR1 PRHDT, CDR2 FYEKMQ (reference sequence). DNA of the CDR3: TGTGCCAGCAGCTTAGACAGGGTTGGAAACACCATATATTTT. This translates into CASSLDRVGNTIYF.

The V and J genes are TRBV2 and TRBJ2-7; 9 positions agree with TRBD2. V trimming: 1 base; J trimming: 1 base; junction bases outside the gene matches: 5. Germline V CDR1 and CDR2: SNHLY, FYNNEI. This CDR3 contains 16 residues. The DNA for the CDR3 is TGTGCCAGCAGTGAAGGAAGTCTAGCGGGATCCTACGAGCAGTACTTC. It codes for CASSEGSLAGSYEQYF.

J is TRBJ2-1 and V is TRBV5-4; TRBD2 matches 8 bases. The CDR3 length is 15 residues. V lost 4 bases and J lost 5; bases outside the gene matches: 8. Germline V lookup: CDR1 SGHNT, CDR2 YYREEE (reference sequence). The CDR3 sequence is CASSLKRETNNEQFF. The CDR3 coding sequence is TGTGCCAGCAGCCTTAAGCGGGAGACGAACAATGAGCAGTTCTTC.

The chain combines TRBV27 with TRBJ2-7; 12 bases match TRBD1. Germline V gives CDR1 MNHEY, CDR2 SMNVEV (reference sequence). The J segment lost 1 base and the V segment lost 6 bases, leaving 7 bases of the junction unmatched. The length of the CDR3 is 16 residues. The CDR3 coding sequence is TGTGCCAGCAGCGAGACGGGACAGGGGGCATCCTACGAGCAGTACTTC. Encoded protein: CASSETGQGASYEQYF.

The chain combines TRBV5-1 with TRBJ1-1; TRBD1 agrees at 12 bases. J lost 11 bases, V lost 6 bases, and 14 bases had no gene match. The CDR3 covers 15 residues. From germline, CDR1 is SGHRS and CDR2 YFSETQ. The CDR3 DNA reads TGCGCCAGCAACTTAGGGACAGGGGGCATCGAATCCGCTTTCTTT. Translation gives CASNLGTGGIESAFF.

This clone occurred a few times. The genes are TRBV7-9 and TRBJ2-7, with TRBD2 matching over 7 bases. This CDR3 is 14 amino acids long. The J segment lost 0 bases and the V segment lost 5 bases, leaving 4 bases of the junction unmatched. Germline CDR1 and CDR2: SEHNR and FQNEAQ (reference sequence). The CDR3 DNA follows: TGTGCCAGCAGCCACGGGGACTACTCCTACGAGCAGTACTTC. Protein product: CASSHGDYSYEQYF.

V gene TRBV28 combines with J gene TRBJ1-1; D remains unclear. Per germline, CDR1 MDHEN and CDR2 SYDVKM. The CDR3 covers 14 residues. Trimming left V 2 bases short and J 0 bases short, with 7 bases between. This chain's CDR3 is CASSLGRLNTEAFF. The CDR3 DNA reads TGTGCCAGCAGTTTAGGCAGGTTGAACACTGAAGCTTTCTTT.

J is TRBJ2-7 and V is TRBV11-2, with TRBD2 matching over 12 bases. V dropped 5 bases and J dropped 3; count of bases not matched to a gene: 5. There are 15 residues in the CDR3. The germline V gene has CDR1 SGHAT and CDR2 FQNNGV. CDR3 in DNA: TGTGCCAGCAGCGCCGGGACTAGCGGGTTCTACGAGCAGTACTTC. Protein sequence: CASSAGTSGFYEQYF.